This TCR beta chain was identified in a study of beta chain features in type 1 diabetes. The study's findings and limits: Within patients, naive, central memory and Treg TCRB repertoires seemed more similar than within healthy donors. Shortening that was moderate but significant affected the TCRB CDR3s of Type 1 diabetes patients in all four CD4+ subsets.

With regard to this clone: Its antigen is not known.

Purities over 98% were achieved in all sorted populations. Sequenced material consisted of expressed TCRB transcripts (all of the isolated RNA was reverse transcribed). The table came from immunoSEQ multiplex PCR; TCRdb's copy has only in-frame clones and leaves some out. The repertoire has hundreds of thousands of clones, over 10% of them found once; the top ten carry 0.02% to 0.025%. The CDR3 is 13 amino acids. The germline V and J ends were trimmed by 2 bases and 4 bases, with 10 bases remaining between them. Looked up from germline, CDR1 is SGDLS and CDR2 is YYNGEE. Sequencing input: naive CD4+ T cells from blood. The rearrangement joins TRBV9 to TRBJ2-7; D possibly corresponds to TRBD1 (6 bases). The TCR was taken from a man in his late teens or twenties with type 1 diabetes. CDR3 in DNA: TGTGCCAGCAGCGTGGGGGCGGTATACGAGCAGTACTTC. It encodes CASSVGAVYEQYF.